A selection of T cell receptor beta chains follows, all from one sample in a study of regulatory T cells in long-lasting Graves disease. TCRdb processed the multiplex PCR reads anew with MiXCR; each CDR3 protein has one entry. The sample lists 650,000 to 700,000 distinct CDR3 sequences; 30% were seen once. Material: peripheral blood mononuclear cells (PBMCs), obtained when the disease was refractory, from a patient treated with antithyroid drugs. The source is a female donor with Graves disease. Both conserved end residues are part of each CDR3. A D gene is named only where the DNA matches it firmly. Clone size, where shown, is once, few, many, or a class for clones that have expanded.

v_gene	abundance	d_gene	j_gene	CDR3nt	CDR3aa
TRBV6-5	.	.	TRBJ1-1	TGTGCCAGCAGTTACTCAATGTTTGCGAACACTGAAGCTTTCTTT	CASSYSMFANTEAFF
TRBV11-2	.	.	TRBJ1-5	TGTGCCAGCAGCTTAAGAGGGTTGGAGCCCCAGCATTTT	CASSLRGLEPQHF
TRBV6-5	.	.	TRBJ1-1	TGTGCCAGCAGTTATTCCAGTCCCGGAGATCACACAGGGTTGAACACTGAAGCTTTCTTT	CASSYSSPGDHTGLNTEAFF
TRBV5-4	few	.	TRBJ1-2	TGTGCCAGCAGCACGAGGGTGAGCTACTATGGCTACACCTTC	CASSTRVSYYGYTF
TRBV20-1	.	.	TRBJ2-4	TGCAGTGCTAGAGAGCGGGACTGGACCAAAAACATTCAGTACTTC	CSARERDWTKNIQYF
TRBV28	few	.	TRBJ1-2	TGTGCCAGCAGTTACCCCCCCCAGGGGAAAGGGCGATCGTATGGCTACACCTTC	CASSYPPQGKGRSYGYTF
TRBV2	few	.	TRBJ2-6	TGTGCCAGCAGTGAATCTGGGGCCAACGTCCTGACTTTC	CASSESGANVLTF
TRBV5-4	few	.	TRBJ1-1	TGTGCCAGCAGCGTTAATTCAGGGTACACTGAAGCTTTCTTT	CASSVNSGYTEAFF
TRBV28	few	.	TRBJ1-5	TGTGCCAGCAGTTGGACAGTTGGGAGTCAGCCCCAGCATTTT	CASSWTVGSQPQHF
TRBV28	few	.	TRBJ1-5	TGTGCCAGCAGTTTTGAAAGGCAACTCAATCAGCCCCAGCATTTT	CASSFERQLNQPQHF
TRBV6-1	few	.	TRBJ2-7	TGTGCCAGCCACGACGAGACGGGGCCCCTGGACATCTCCTACGAGCAGTACTTC	CASHDETGPLDISYEQYF
TRBV7-9	few	TRBD2	TRBJ2-7	TGTGCCAGCAGCTCCGCAGCGGGAGGGCCCCACGAGCAGTACTTC	CASSSAAGGPHEQYF
TRBV2	many	.	TRBJ2-7	TGTGCCAGCACCCGGCCCGGGAGAGGGGACTACGAGCAGTACTTC	CASTRPGRGDYEQYF
TRBV19	.	.	TRBJ1-2	TGTGCCAGTCAGGTAGAGGGGTTGATCGGTGGCTACACCTTC	CASQVEGLIGGYTF
TRBV3-1	.	.	TRBJ1-3	TGTGCCAGCAGCCAAGATCCGGATGCTGGAAACACCATATATTTT	CASSQDPDAGNTIYF
TRBV6-2/TRBV6-3	few	.	TRBJ1-1	TGTGCCAGCAGTTACATTGTCGGATGGCAAGCGGGGACTGAAGCTTTCTTT	CASSYIVGWQAGTEAFF
TRBV28	.	TRBD1	TRBJ1-5	TGTGCCAGCAGCCCCCCCAGGGGGACGGGTCAGCCCCAGCATTTT	CASSPPRGTGQPQHF
TRBV11-2	.	.	TRBJ1-1	TGTGCCAGCAGCTTACGGACCTCTGAAGCTTTCTTT	CASSLRTSEAFF
TRBV14	few	TRBD1	TRBJ2-7	TGTGCCAGCAGCTCCCGACCGGGACAGGGACTCAACGAGCAGTACTTC	CASSSRPGQGLNEQYF
TRBV20-1	.	.	TRBJ2-5	TGCAGTGCTAGATCCGGTACAGAAGAGACCCAGTACTTC	CSARSGTEETQYF
TRBV7-9	few	TRBD1	TRBJ1-1	TGTGCCAGCAGCTTTCCGGAGGGGGCTCCTTTCCGAGTGAACACTGAAGCTTTCTTT	CASSFPEGAPFRVNTEAFF
TRBV29-1	.	TRBD2	TRBJ2-5	TGCAGCGTTGAACTAGCGGGGACAGAGACCCAGTACTTC	CSVELAGTETQYF
TRBV6-1	once	.	TRBJ1-5	TGTGCCAGCAGTGAAGAGGCCAGAAGCAATCAGCCCCAGCATTTT	CASSEEARSNQPQHF
TRBV20-1	.	TRBD2	TRBJ2-7	TGCAGTGCTAGAGCCTCCGGGACTAGATCTCCCGAGCAATACTTC	CSARASGTRSPEQYF
TRBV11-3	.	.	TRBJ1-1	TGTGCCAGCAGCCATCGCAACGAAGCTTTCTTT	CASSHRNEAFF
TRBV2	many	TRBD1	TRBJ1-1	TGTGCCAGCAGGGCAATGGACAGGTACACTGAAGCTTTCTTT	CASRAMDRYTEAFF
TRBV6-5	many	.	TRBJ1-6	TGTGCCAGCAGTTACGGGAGGTCTGGGCCCTATAATTCACCCCTCCACTTT	CASSYGRSGPYNSPLHF
TRBV20-1	many	TRBD2	TRBJ2-7	TGCAGTGCTGCCCTCGGGACTACGTCCTACGAGCAGTACTTC	CSAALGTTSYEQYF
TRBV28	few	.	TRBJ1-5	TGTGCCAGCAGTTTAACAAGGGTTAGCAATCAGCCCCAGCATTTT	CASSLTRVSNQPQHF
TRBV19	.	.	TRBJ1-5	TGTGCCAGTAGTTTGGACCCGGGTCGTCAGCCCCAGCATTTT	CASSLDPGRQPQHF
TRBV11-1	.	.	TRBJ2-1	TGTGCCAGCAGCTTTAGTCAGCTTCATGAGCAGTTCTTC	CASSFSQLHEQFF
TRBV2	many	.	TRBJ1-4	TGTGCCAGCAGTCCTGGGGACACAAATGAAAAACTGTTTTTT	CASSPGDTNEKLFF
TRBV5-1	.	TRBD2	TRBJ2-3	TGCGCCAGCAGCTTCCTTACTAGCGGGAGCACAGATACGCAGTATTTT	CASSFLTSGSTDTQYF
TRBV30	few	.	TRBJ1-1	TGTGCCTGGAGTCCGGGTCGGAACACTGAAGCTTTCTTT	CAWSPGRNTEAFF
TRBV5-1	few	TRBD1	TRBJ1-1	TGCGCCAGCAGCTTGGAGGTAGGACAGGGGGCCGGGTCTGAAGCTTTCTTT	CASSLEVGQGAGSEAFF
TRBV27	.	TRBD1	TRBJ1-1	TGTGCCAGCAGTTCCCTTCCGGGACAGGGGCCGCCGGCGGACACTGAAGCTTTCTTT	CASSSLPGQGPPADTEAFF